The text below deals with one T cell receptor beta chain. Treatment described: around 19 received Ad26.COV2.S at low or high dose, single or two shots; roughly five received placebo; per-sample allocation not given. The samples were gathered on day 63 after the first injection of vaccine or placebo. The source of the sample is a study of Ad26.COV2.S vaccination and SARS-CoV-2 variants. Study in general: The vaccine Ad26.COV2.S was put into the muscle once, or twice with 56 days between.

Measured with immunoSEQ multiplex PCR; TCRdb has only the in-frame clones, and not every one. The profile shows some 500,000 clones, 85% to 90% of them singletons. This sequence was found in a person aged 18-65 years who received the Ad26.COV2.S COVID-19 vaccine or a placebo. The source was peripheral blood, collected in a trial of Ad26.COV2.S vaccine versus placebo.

The CDR3 reads CASSDRAGGPRETQYF. In nucleotides, the CDR3 is TGTGCCAGCAGCGACAGGGCGGGGGGGCCTCGGGAGACCCAGTACTTC. The chain recombines TRBV27 with TRBJ2-5; 9 bases line up with TRBD2. Germline CDR1 is MNHEY and CDR2 is SMNVEV (reference sequence). V shed 6 bases and J 5 bases; nucleotides not matched to a gene: 13. The CDR3 consists of 16 residues.